The next 28 T cell receptor beta chains were all read from a single sample in a study of shared clonotypes between healthy human individuals. Profiling relied on immunoSEQ multiplex PCR, and the TCRdb table lists in-frame clones only, not all of them. The repertoire has about 1 million clones, approximately 72% of them found once; the top ten carry around 1.5%. The source material was memory CD4+ T cells sorted from blood. Subset: CD45RA-negative fraction. The receptors were sampled from a man between 18 and 35 years old in good health.

The chain links TRBV5-1 to TRBJ1-2; TRBD1 is a possible D gene (6 bases). Trimming cost V 5 bases and J 4 bases, with 18 bases left between them. The CDR3 has 15 amino acids. Germline CDR1 SGHRS, CDR2 YFSETQ. The CDR3 region has the DNA TGCGCCAGCAGTTCCTATCCGGGGGGGCCCTATGGCTACACCTTC. Translation: CASSSYPGGPYGYTF. The full variable domain, completed using reference TRBV5-1 and TRBJ1-2, is KAGVTQTPRYLIKTRGQQVTLSCSPISGHRSVSWYQQTPGQGLQFLFEYFSETQRNKGNFPGRFSGRQFSNSRSEMNVSTLELGDSALYLCASSSYPGGPYGYTFGSGTRLTVV.

The chain couples TRBV5-1 to TRBJ2-2; 15 bases are shared with TRBD2. V shed 9 bases and J 3 bases; nucleotides not matched to a gene: 9. CDR1 is SGHRS and CDR2 is YFSETQ in the germline V gene. The CDR3 runs 17 residues. CDR3 DNA: TGCGCCACCCAGGGACTAGCGGGAGGTGGGGACACCGGGGAGCTGTTTTTT. Protein product: CATQGLAGGGDTGELFF.

V usage is TRBV25-1 and J usage is TRBJ2-3, with a weak D call TRBD2 (6 bases). V lost 3 bases, J lost 10 bases, and 20 bases lay in between. CDR1 is MGHDK, CDR2 SYGVNS, per germline. The CDR3 length is 15 residues. The CDR3: CASSDSTSGLPPQYF. CDR3 in DNA: TGTGCCAGCAGTGATTCCACCTCGGGACTTCCTCCGCAGTATTTT.

This clone was counted between two and nine times. This specimen includes other DNA sequences encoding the same CDR3. The chain combines TRBV7-9 with TRBJ1-5; the D gene is possibly TRBD1 (5 bases). V lost 0 bases and J 2 bases, leaving 5 bases between the germline ends. This CDR3 has 14 amino acids. The germline V gene has CDR1 SEHNR and CDR2 FQNEAQ (reference sequence). The CDR3 DNA reads as TGTGCCAGCAGCTTAGCAGGGGGCAATCAGCCCCAGCATTTT. Protein product: CASSLAGGNQPQHF.

This clone has just a few counts. The rearrangement links TRBV2 to TRBJ2-3; D call uncertain. The CDR3 contains 14 residues. Germline lookup yields CDR1 SNHLY and CDR2 FYNNEI. V lost 0 bases to trimming and J lost 4 bases, with 8 bases between them. The CDR3 protein is CASSEALGSDTQYF. In nucleotides, the CDR3 is TGTGCCAGCAGTGAAGCGCTGGGATCAGATACGCAGTATTTT.

In this sample, this clone turned up a few times. The chain couples TRBV6-1 to TRBJ2-7, with D possibly TRBD1 on 7 matching bases. V was pared by 2 bases and J by 2 bases, with 13 bases between. CDR1 and CDR2 from the germline V gene are MNHNS and SASEGT. This CDR3 contains 15 residues. The DNA for the CDR3 is TGTGCCAGCAGTGAACGGGGGCAGGGGGCCTACGAGCAGTACTTC. Translating gives CASSERGQGAYEQYF.

The gene calls are TRBV6-1 and TRBJ2-7, with 11 positions matching TRBD2. This CDR3 region has 15 residues. Germline trimming cut 5 bases from V and 2 bases from J; bases unmatched to any gene: 5. Germline V CDR1 and CDR2: MNHNS, SASEGT. CDR3 sequence: CASSQGLAVAYEQYF. DNA of the CDR3: TGTGCCAGCAGTCAGGGACTAGCGGTGGCCTACGAGCAGTACTTC.

The chain uses TRBV19 and TRBJ2-7; TRBD1 aligns across 7 bases. The length of the CDR3 is 16 residues. Germline CDR1 LNHDA, CDR2 SQIVND (reference sequence). V shed 2 bases and J 0 bases; nucleotides not matched to a gene: 7. CDR3 amino acids: CASSITDRAYSYEQYF. In DNA form, the CDR3 reads TGTGCCAGTAGTATAACTGACAGGGCCTACTCCTACGAGCAGTACTTC.

The rearrangement uses TRBV2 and TRBJ2-7, with 10 nucleotides matching TRBD2. J lost 5 bases, V lost 6 bases, and 10 bases had no gene match. CDR1 is SNHLY, CDR2 FYNNEI, per germline. CDR3 length equals 15 residues. DNA of the CDR3: TGTGCCAGCAGGAACCGCGGTCTAGCGGGAGACGAGCAGTACTTC. Protein sequence: CASRNRGLAGDEQYF.

This clone was seen a handful of times. The chain couples TRBV14 to TRBJ2-5; TRBD2 aligns across 13 bases. The CDR3 totals 16 residues. Germline CDR1 and CDR2: SGHDN and FVKESK. V shed 1 base and J 5 bases; nucleotides not matched to a gene: 4. This chain's CDR3 is CASSQGTSGSKETQYF. DNA for the CDR3: TGTGCCAGCAGCCAAGGGACTAGCGGGAGTAAGGAGACCCAGTACTTC.

The rearrangement links TRBV29-1 to TRBJ2-2; 8 positions agree with TRBD1. Trimming took 7 bases from V and 0 from J; bases not matched to a gene: 1. The germline V gene encodes CDR1 SQVTM and CDR2 ANQGSEA. The CDR3 sequence is 13 residues long. CDR3 sequence: CSAGQANTGELFF. CDR3 in DNA: TGCAGCGCGGGACAGGCGAACACCGGGGAGCTGTTTTTT.

The chain employs TRBV10-3 and TRBJ2-7; TRBD1 is a possible D gene (7 bases). This CDR3 region has 13 residues. Germline V gene lookup returns CDR1 ENHRY and CDR2 SYGVKD. Trimming removed 4 bases at V and 6 bases at J, with 13 bases between. The CDR3 loop is CAISGQGGREQYF. CDR3 sequence (DNA): TGTGCCATCAGTGGACAGGGAGGCCGCGAGCAGTACTTC.

The CDR3 DNA sequence: TGTGCCAGCAGTTTATCGGGGACGCCCGACACCATATATTTT. As protein: CASSLSGTPDTIYF. The chain is built from TRBV27 and TRBJ1-3; D might be TRBD1 (5 bases). This CDR3 contains 14 residues. The germline V and J ends were trimmed by 0 bases and 8 bases, with 11 bases remaining between them. In germline, CDR1 is MNHEY, CDR2 SMNVEV (reference sequence).

The chain uses TRBV28 and TRBJ1-6, with unresolved D. With 7 bases removed from V and 0 bases from J, the gap between germline ends came to 13 bases. The CDR3 is 16 amino acids. Germline V CDR1 and CDR2: MDHEN, SYDVKM. The CDR3 protein is CASTRSLGSYNSPLHF. The CDR3 region has the DNA TGTGCCAGCACCCGGTCCCTGGGCTCCTATAATTCACCCCTCCACTTT.

V and J are TRBV27 and TRBJ1-5; 7 bases agree with TRBD1. J gave up 7 bases and V 5 bases, and 14 bases lay outside the gene matches. The V gene's germline CDR1 is MNHEY and CDR2 SMNVEV (reference sequence). The length of the CDR3 is 16 residues. This chain's CDR3 is CASSPGDRVKQQPQHF. The CDR3 DNA follows: TGTGCCAGCAGTCCAGGAGACAGGGTCAAGCAACAGCCCCAGCATTTT.

The J gene is TRBJ2-1, the V gene TRBV27, with 12 nucleotides matching TRBD2. The CDR3 has 16 residues. V trimming: 7 bases; J trimming: 4 bases; junction bases outside the gene matches: 8. Germline lookup yields CDR1 MNHEY and CDR2 SMNVEV (reference sequence). CDR3 nucleotide sequence: TGTGCCAGCACTAGACTAGCGGGGGTACAGTACAATGAGCAGTTCTTC. It is translated as CASTRLAGVQYNEQFF.

The genes are TRBV7-6 and TRBJ2-3, with D possibly called TRBD1 or TRBD2 (5 bases each). With 0 bases removed from V and 3 bases from J, the gap between germline ends came to 16 bases. Germline V gene data show CDR1 as SGHVS and CDR2 as FNYEAQ. CDR3 length equals 17 residues. The CDR3 is CASSLAGRNRQTDTQYF. The CDR3 DNA reads as TGTGCCAGCAGCTTAGCGGGGAGAAACAGACAGACAGATACGCAGTATTTT. The whole variable domain, filled in from reference TRBV7-6 and TRBJ2-3, reads GAGVSQSPRYKVTKRGQDVALRCDPISGHVSLYWYRQALGQGPEFLTYFNYEAQQDKSGLPNDRFSAERPEGSISTLTIQRTEQRDSAMYRCASSLAGRNRQTDTQYFGPGTRLTVL.

The V call is TRBV5-6, the J call TRBJ2-6; D may be TRBD1 or TRBD2 (6 bases each). V lost 6 bases and J 0 bases, leaving 22 bases between the germline ends. CDR3 length: 19 amino acids. Germline lookup yields CDR1 SGHDT and CDR2 YYEEEE. CDR3 in amino acids: CASTLGGRGRASGANVLTF. The CDR3 nucleotides are TGTGCCAGCACTCTGGGGGGCAGGGGCAGGGCCTCTGGGGCCAACGTCCTGACTTTC.

The chain uses TRBV7-2 and TRBJ2-1; D not certain. Germline CDR1 is SGHTA and CDR2 is FQGNSA. The CDR3 runs 16 residues. Trimming took 2 bases from V and 1 from J, leaving 12 bases between them. The CDR3 spells CASSLRLDLSYNEQFF. The CDR3 DNA reads as TGTGCCAGCAGCTTACGCCTCGACCTGTCCTACAATGAGCAGTTCTTC.

This chain uses TRBV7-8 with TRBJ2-2; D not resolved. CDR1 is SGHVS, CDR2 FQNEAQ, per germline. This CDR3 comprises 15 residues. The V end was cut by 5 bases, the J end by 4 bases, with 14 bases between. CDR3 sequence: CASSLNPYFTGELFF. The CDR3 nucleotides read TGTGCCAGCAGCCTCAACCCCTATTTCACCGGGGAGCTGTTTTTT.

This clone has a single count. J is TRBJ2-1 and V is TRBV7-9; D is unresolved. The V end lost 3 bases, the J end lost 5 bases, and 14 bases lay between the germline ends. In germline, CDR1 is SEHNR, CDR2 FQNEAQ (reference sequence). The CDR3 has 15 residues. The CDR3 bases are TGTGCCAGCAGCTTGCCTCTCACGGGCCACAATGAGCAGTTCTTC. This codes for CASSLPLTGHNEQFF.

Written as DNA, the CDR3 is TGTGCCAGCAGCGTACAGGGGGATACGGATTCACCCCTCCACTTT. Encoded protein: CASSVQGDTDSPLHF. The rearrangement links TRBV7-2 to TRBJ1-6; 8 bases match TRBD1. The J segment lost 8 bases and the V segment lost 5 bases, leaving 8 bases of the junction unmatched. This CDR3 is 15 amino acids long. Germline CDR1 reads SGHTA; CDR2 reads FQGNSA.

This chain joins TRBV5-8 and TRBJ2-2, with D perhaps matching TRBD1 (6 bases). Germline CDR1 and CDR2: SGHTS and YDEGEE. The CDR3 has 14 amino acids. V shed 5 bases and J shed 2 bases, with 10 bases lying between them. The CDR3 DNA reads as TGTGCCAGCAGGGACAGACTTAACACCGGGGAGCTGTTTTTT. Its protein is CASRDRLNTGELFF.

V is TRBV27 and J is TRBJ2-7; 7 bases are shared with TRBD1. Germline CDR1 and CDR2: MNHEY and SMNVEV (reference sequence). The CDR3 runs to 14 residues. The trim removed 2 bases at V and 3 bases at J, leaving 4 bases unmatched. The CDR3 DNA reads as TGTGCCAGCAGTTTAGGGAGACAGGGCTACGAGCAGTACTTC. Encoded protein: CASSLGRQGYEQYF.

The chain links TRBV19 to TRBJ2-6, with TRBD2 matching over 7 bases. The V gene end was trimmed by 5 bases and the J gene end by 4 bases; junction bases not matched to a gene: 5. CDR1 is LNHDA and CDR2 is SQIVND in the germline V gene (reference sequence). CDR3 size: 15 residues. CDR3 nucleotide sequence: TGTGCCAGTAGTGGAGCGGGGTCCGGGGCCAACGTCCTGACTTTC. This encodes CASSGAGSGANVLTF. The full variable domain, its missing parts supplied by reference TRBV19 and TRBJ2-6, is DGGITQSPKYLFRKEGQNVTLSCEQNLNHDAMYWYRQDPGQGLRLIYYSQIVNDFQKGDIAEGYSVSREKKESFPLTVTSAQKNPTAFYLCASSGAGSGANVLTFGAGSRLTVL.

This clone was seen a handful of times. The chain joins TRBV11-2 to TRBJ1-1; D remains unclear. CDR1 and CDR2 from the germline V gene are SGHAT and FQNNGV. The length of the CDR3 is 13 residues. The V and J ends lost 2 bases and 1 base respectively, with 5 bases between them. CDR3 protein: CASSLIENTEAFF. The CDR3 bases are TGTGCCAGCAGCTTAATCGAGAACACTGAAGCTTTCTTT.

The genes are TRBV10-1 and TRBJ2-5; D perhaps matches TRBD2 (6 bases). The CDR3 runs to 13 residues. CDR1 is WNHNN and CDR2 is SYGVQD in the germline V gene (reference sequence). Trimming removed 7 bases at V and 1 base at J, with 10 bases between. The CDR3, as DNA: TGCGCCAGCACTGGAGGGGCCCAAGAGACCCAGTACTTC. Amino acids: CASTGGAQETQYF.

The rearrangement uses TRBV7-2 and TRBJ2-4; 8 bases are a match to TRBD1. CDR3 length: 15 amino acids. The germline CDR1 and CDR2 sequences are SGHTA and FQGNSA. After removal of 5 bases from V and 6 bases from J, the junction contained 9 bases not matched to a gene. CDR3 loop: CASSPGTGLLNIQYF. The CDR3 nucleotides are TGTGCCAGCAGCCCTGGGACAGGCCTTTTAAACATTCAGTACTTC.